This T cell receptor (beta chain) was recorded in a study of yellow fever vaccine responses in identical twins. General observations from the study: Twins' vaccine T cell response reportedly seemed partly convergent, partly personalized.

TCRdb recomputed calls from the RT-PCR reads with MiXCR, one row per CDR3 protein. The table lists about 14,000 distinct CDR3 sequences, around 85% of them singletons, with 0.55% to 0.75% in the top ten. CDR3 length: 15 residues. Trimming removed 3 bases at V and 5 bases at J, with 16 bases between. In the case of this clonotype: Its antigen is as yet unknown.

The rearrangement uses TRBV12-3 or TRBV12-4 and TRBJ1-2; no reliable D call. The sequencing here drew on T cells from blood (PBMCs), unsorted or a sorted subset (not recorded which), taken before or after yellow fever vaccination (not recorded which). The clonotype was recovered from a woman younger than 35 who received the yellow fever vaccine. The CDR3 coding sequence is TGTGCCAGCAGTTTGAGTGGGAACCAACGTTATGGCTACACCTTC. This sequence encodes CASSLSGNQRYGYTF.